The 30 T cell receptor beta chains below come from one sample, sequenced in a study of blood T cell repertoires in COVID-19. The method was immunoSEQ multiplex PCR; TCRdb's version includes in-frame clones alone and lacks a portion of them. This sample has about 210,000 clones, with approximately 80% found just once. Sequences were obtained from PBMCs or T cells enriched from blood (not recorded which). These TCRs come from a man aged 30-40 years with acute COVID-19.

This chain uses TRBV5-1 with TRBJ2-1; 12 bases match TRBD2. The germline V gene encodes CDR1 SGHRS and CDR2 YFSETQ. This CDR3 spans 14 amino acids. With 4 bases clipped from V and 6 bases from J, the junction kept 2 bases outside the gene matches. The CDR3 DNA reads TGCGCCAGCAGCACACTAGCGGGGGGCAATGAGCAGTTCTTC. Amino acids: CASSTLAGGNEQFF.

The chain uses TRBV7-9 and TRBJ1-1; D ambiguous. Germline V gene lookup returns CDR1 SEHNR and CDR2 FQNEAQ (reference sequence). The CDR3 contains 14 residues. The V and J ends lost 3 bases and 3 bases respectively, with 11 bases between them. Written as DNA, the CDR3 is TGTGCCAGCAGCTTTGGGGAGATGTACACTGAAGCTTTCTTT. Protein: CASSFGEMYTEAFF.

The chain couples TRBV24-1 to TRBJ2-1; D call uncertain. This CDR3 region has 14 residues. The V gene lost 6 bases and the J gene lost 2 bases, with 10 bases spanning the gap. Germline V lookup: CDR1 KGHDR, CDR2 SFDVKD. The CDR3: CATSNSPAYNEQFF. The CDR3 coding sequence is TGTGCCACCAGTAACAGCCCTGCCTACAATGAGCAGTTCTTC.

CDR3 sequence reads: CASSDLGLAGNEQFF. DNA of the CDR3: TGTGCCAGCAGTGACCTGGGACTAGCGGGGAATGAGCAGTTCTTC. The chain recombines TRBV6-4 with TRBJ2-1; 13 nucleotides agree with TRBD2. V was pared by 2 bases and J by 7 bases, with 2 bases of the junction left unmatched. Germline V gene lookup returns CDR1 MRHNA and CDR2 SNTAGT. This CDR3 has 15 amino acids.

The rearrangement uses TRBV7-9 and TRBJ1-2; D ambiguous. Germline CDR1 is SEHNR and CDR2 is FQNEAQ (reference sequence). The CDR3 length is 14 residues. V dropped 5 bases and J dropped 0 bases, with 10 bases sitting between them. The CDR3 spells CASSETASNYGYTF. CDR3 sequence (DNA): TGTGCCAGCAGCGAAACAGCATCTAACTATGGCTACACCTTC.

This clone has just a few counts. V and J are TRBV6-4 and TRBJ1-5; TRBD1 is a possible D gene (5 bases). V was pared by 6 bases and J by 5 bases, with 11 bases between. This CDR3 is built from 13 residues. Germline V gives CDR1 MRHNA, CDR2 SNTAGT. This CDR3 reads CASSRGEDQPQHF. Here the CDR3 DNA reads TGTGCCAGCAGCCGGGGGGAAGATCAGCCCCAGCATTTT.

There are a few counts of this clone. The CDR3 bases are TGTGCCAGCAGTGGGGCCCCACTTAATGAAAAACTGTTTTTT. Translating it yields CASSGAPLNEKLFF. The chain employs TRBV28 and TRBJ1-4, with D possibly TRBD1 on 5 matching bases. From germline, CDR1 is MDHEN and CDR2 SYDVKM. The CDR3 totals 14 residues. V was trimmed by 5 bases and J by 4 bases, leaving 11 bases between them.

The rearrangement joins TRBV7-3 to TRBJ2-3; the match to TRBD2 covers 8 bases. The V gene's germline CDR1 is SGHTA and CDR2 FQGTGA. The CDR3 covers 15 residues. V was pared by 2 bases and J by 2 bases, with 3 bases of the junction left unmatched. CDR3 loop: CASSLAGGHTDTQYF. The CDR3 DNA reads as TGTGCCAGCAGCTTAGCGGGGGGACACACAGATACGCAGTATTTT. The full variable domain, completed using reference TRBV7-3 and TRBJ2-3, is GAGVSQTPSNKVTEKGKYVELRCDPISGHTALYWYRQSLGQGPEFLIYFQGTGAADDSGLPNDRFFAVRPEGSVSTLKIQRTERGDSAVYLCASSLAGGHTDTQYFGPGTRLTVL.

The chain joins TRBV18 to TRBJ1-2; 7 positions match TRBD1. The germline CDR1 and CDR2 sequences are KGHSH and LQKENI. The CDR3 runs 15 residues. J gave up 4 bases and V 6 bases, and 11 bases lay outside the gene matches. CDR3 amino acids: CASSADRTAPYGYTF. In DNA, the CDR3 is TGTGCCAGCTCCGCGGACAGGACCGCCCCCTATGGCTACACCTTC.

The chain carries TRBV2 and TRBJ1-5; TRBD1 matches 7 bases. The CDR3 has 16 amino acids. Unmatched junction bases numbered 8, after V lost 1 base and J lost 5 bases. Per germline, CDR1 SNHLY and CDR2 FYNNEI. CDR3 nucleotide sequence: TGTGCCAGCAGTGAAGGGGGACAGCGGTTGGATCAGCCCCAGCATTTT. Its protein product is CASSEGGQRLDQPQHF.

V is TRBV7-2 and J is TRBJ1-1, with unresolved D. In germline, CDR1 is SGHTA, CDR2 FQGNSA. The V end was cut by 6 bases, the J end by 0 bases, with 8 bases between. This CDR3 comprises 13 residues. CDR3 sequence: CASRVQMNTEAFF. CDR3 bases: TGTGCCAGCAGGGTTCAGATGAACACTGAAGCTTTCTTT.

The chain employs TRBV28 and TRBJ2-7, with 7 bases fitting TRBD2. Germline-derived CDR1 and CDR2 are MDHEN and SYDVKM. Trimming at V came to 6 bases and at J to 2 bases, leaving 10 bases not matched to a gene. The CDR3 has 15 residues. The CDR3 region has the DNA TGTGCCAGCAGGTACCCTCGGGGGGTTGCCTACGAGCAGTACTTC. The encoded protein is CASRYPRGVAYEQYF. Looking up the rest from reference TRBV28 and TRBJ2-7 gives the full variable domain: DVKVTQSSRYLVKRTGEKVFLECVQDMDHENMFWYRQDPGLGLRLIYFSYDVKMKEKGDIPEGYSVSREKKERFSLILESASTNQTSMYLCASRYPRGVAYEQYFGPGTRLTVT.

V gene TRBV27 combines with J gene TRBJ2-3; 11 bases map to TRBD1. Germline lookup yields CDR1 MNHEY and CDR2 SMNVEV (reference sequence). The CDR3 runs to 15 residues. With 6 bases clipped from V and 4 bases from J, the junction kept 6 bases outside the gene matches. The CDR3 is CASSPWTGGADTQYF. DNA of the CDR3: TGTGCCAGCAGCCCATGGACAGGGGGCGCAGATACGCAGTATTTT.

This clone has a handful of counts. J is TRBJ1-4 and V is TRBV18; the match to TRBD1 covers 10 bases. This CDR3 has 16 residues. Germline CDR1 and CDR2: KGHSH and LQKENI. J was trimmed by 7 bases and V by 3 bases; bases with no gene match: 8. The CDR3 loop is CASSPLGTGELEKLFF. DNA for the CDR3: TGTGCCAGCTCACCCCTTGGGACAGGGGAACTTGAAAAACTGTTTTTT.

This clone was detected only a few times. The chain uses TRBV6-5 and TRBJ1-6, with unresolved D. This CDR3 spans 12 amino acids. Trimming took 2 bases from V and 7 from J, leaving 3 bases between them. CDR1 is MNHEY and CDR2 is SVGAGI in the germline V gene. CDR3 DNA sequence: TGTGCCAGCAGTTACAGCAATTCACCCCTCCACTTT. Its translation is CASSYSNSPLHF.

The rearrangement joins TRBV5-4 to TRBJ2-7; 9 positions agree with TRBD1. V shed 4 bases, J shed 1 base, and the junction held 6 bases outside the gene matches. Germline loops: CDR1 SGHNT, CDR2 YYREEE (reference sequence). This CDR3 spans 15 amino acids. In nucleotides, the CDR3 is TGTGCCAGCAGCGGGACGGGACAGGGATCCTACGAGCAGTACTTC. Translated, it gives CASSGTGQGSYEQYF.

This rearrangement joins TRBV6-1 to TRBJ1-5; D is undetermined. Germline lookup yields CDR1 MNHNS and CDR2 SASEGT. The CDR3 loop spans 20 amino acids. V dropped 1 base and J dropped 3 bases, with 25 bases sitting between them. As DNA, the CDR3 is TGTGCCAGCAGTGAAGAGGAGGGAAGAGAATGGACGGTCGACAATCAGCCCCAGCATTTT. Its translation: CASSEEEGREWTVDNQPQHF.

This clone was detected once. This chain joins TRBV4-1 and TRBJ2-1; possible D gene TRBD1, 6 bases. The V gene lost 3 bases and the J gene lost 7 bases, with 16 bases spanning the gap. The CDR3 runs 15 residues. Germline V gene data show CDR1 as MGHRA and CDR2 as YSYEKL. This chain's CDR3 is CASSQTMDSFNEQFF. In nucleotides, the CDR3 is TGCGCCAGCAGCCAGACCATGGACAGTTTTAATGAGCAGTTCTTC.

The J gene is TRBJ2-7, the V gene TRBV27, with TRBD1 matching over 7 bases. CDR3 size: 15 residues. The germline V gene encodes CDR1 MNHEY and CDR2 SMNVEV (reference sequence). Germline trimming cut 5 bases from V and 5 bases from J; bases unmatched to any gene: 12. The DNA of the CDR3 is TGTGCCAGCAGTCTTCGACAGGGAGTACCTAACGAGCAGTACTTC. Its translation is CASSLRQGVPNEQYF.

The V and J genes are TRBV6-5 and TRBJ1-1; TRBD1 aligns across 10 bases. The CDR3 consists of 13 residues. Germline CDR1 MNHEY, CDR2 SVGAGI. V lost 4 bases to trimming and J lost 5 bases; unmatched junction nucleotides: 1. The CDR3 reads CASSWDRGTEAFF. The CDR3 DNA reads as TGTGCCAGCAGTTGGGACAGGGGAACTGAAGCTTTCTTT.

The chain carries TRBV18 and TRBJ1-2; 7 bases fit TRBD1. The CDR3 sequence is 12 residues long. V lost 8 bases, J lost 2 bases, and 2 bases stayed unmatched. The V gene's germline CDR1 is KGHSH and CDR2 LQKENI. The CDR3, as DNA: TGTGCCAGCGGGGGACAGAACTATGGCTACACCTTC. This gives the protein CASGGQNYGYTF.

The chain carries TRBV3-1 (or the pseudogene TRBV3-2) and TRBJ1-2; 7 bases line up with TRBD1. Trimming at V came to 6 bases and at J to 4 bases, leaving 5 bases not matched to a gene. This CDR3 has 13 residues. CDR1 and CDR2 (germline): LGHDT, YNNKEL (reference sequence). The CDR3 sequence: CASRTGSGYGYTF. The CDR3 nucleotides read TGTGCCAGCAGGACAGGGAGTGGCTATGGCTACACCTTC.

CDR3 loop: CASREGQGNGYTF. The CDR3 nucleotides read TGTGCCAGCAGGGAGGGACAGGGCAACGGCTACACCTTC. This chain uses TRBV25-1 with TRBJ1-2; 9 bases fit TRBD1. In germline, CDR1 is MGHDK, CDR2 SYGVNS. V was pared by 6 bases and J by 8 bases, with 7 bases of the junction left unmatched. This CDR3 comprises 13 residues.

The chain links TRBV28 to TRBJ2-3; 11 bases match TRBD1. Germline CDR1 is MDHEN and CDR2 is SYDVKM. V gave up 3 bases and J gave up 4 bases; unmatched junction bases: 9. The CDR3 consists of 17 residues. The CDR3 is CASSLFTGQGVADTQYF. The CDR3, as DNA: TGTGCCAGCAGTTTGTTTACGGGACAGGGGGTCGCAGATACGCAGTATTTT.

The gene calls are TRBV14 and TRBJ1-2; no reliable D call. This CDR3 has 14 amino acids. Trimming took 2 bases from V and 8 from J, leaving 15 bases between them. CDR1 SGHDN and CDR2 FVKESK come from the germline V gene. CDR3 sequence reads: CASSQPTLLGGYTF. CDR3 in DNA: TGTGCCAGCAGCCAACCGACACTCTTAGGCGGCTACACCTTC. Variable domain in full (rest from reference TRBV14 and TRBJ1-2): EAGVTQFPSHSVIEKGQTVTLRCDPISGHDNLYWYRRVMGKEIKFLLHFVKESKQDESGMPNNRFLAERTGGTYSTLKVQPAELEDSGVYFCASSQPTLLGGYTFGSGTRLTVV.

This clone has a handful of counts. This chain joins TRBV4-1 and TRBJ1-1, with a possible D match to TRBD1 (5 bases). Germline V gene data show CDR1 as MGHRA and CDR2 as YSYEKL. The CDR3 spans 15 residues. Deletions cut 3 bases from V and 1 base from J, with 12 bases between. CDR3 nucleotides: TGCGCCAGCAGCCATGCACAGGATCCGAACACTGAAGCTTTCTTT. Its protein product is CASSHAQDPNTEAFF.

The chain links TRBV27 to TRBJ2-6; the D is unclear. Germline CDR1 reads MNHEY; CDR2 reads SMNVEV (reference sequence). Trimming stripped 4 bases from V and 2 bases from J, with 12 bases between. This CDR3 spans 16 amino acids. CDR3 sequence (DNA): TGTGCCAGCAGTTCCCGTTTGGCAGCTGGGGCCAACGTCCTGACTTTC. Protein: CASSSRLAAGANVLTF.

Details on this clone: The sample holds other DNA sequences that translate to the same CDR3. The chain links TRBV3-1 (or the pseudogene TRBV3-2) to TRBJ2-3; D is ambiguous. V lost 1 base to trimming and J lost 1 base, with 3 bases between them. The CDR3 runs to 13 residues. Germline loops: CDR1 LGHDT, CDR2 YNNKEL (reference sequence). In nucleotides, the CDR3 is TGTGCCAGCAGCCAAGGAGGCACAGATACGCAGTATTTT. The encoded protein is CASSQGGTDTQYF.

This chain links TRBV7-2 with TRBJ2-3, with 11 bases identical to TRBD2. V shed 5 bases, J shed 4 bases, and the junction held 11 bases outside the gene matches. Germline CDR1 SGHTA, CDR2 FQGNSA. The CDR3 totals 17 residues. The CDR3 spells CASSPIVLAGGPDTQYF. The CDR3 DNA reads TGTGCCAGCAGCCCAATCGTTTTAGCGGGGGGGCCAGATACGCAGTATTTT. The entire variable domain, with the rest obtained from reference TRBV7-2 and TRBJ2-3, is as follows: GAGVSQSPSNKVTEKGKDVELRCDPISGHTALYWYRQSLGQGLEFLIYFQGNSAPDKSGLPSDRFSAERTGGSVSTLTIQRTQQEDSAVYLCASSPIVLAGGPDTQYFGPGTRLTVL.

This clone was recorded a few times. V usage is TRBV5-4 and J usage is TRBJ2-1, with D possibly TRBD2 on 5 matching bases. Germline V gene lookup returns CDR1 SGHNT and CDR2 YYREEE (reference sequence). The CDR3 is 15 residues long. The germline V and J ends were trimmed by 4 bases and 6 bases, with 17 bases remaining between them. The CDR3 DNA follows: TGTGCCAGCAGCCCTTCTGGCTCGCGGGTCAATGAGCAGTTCTTC. Protein product: CASSPSGSRVNEQFF.